The following is a TCR beta chain sequence with its context. V was trimmed by 0 bases and J by 7 bases, leaving 5 bases between them. Looked up from germline, CDR1 is SNHLY and CDR2 is FYNNEI. The CDR3 spans 12 residues. The assay was immunoSEQ multiplex PCR, and TCRdb's table has in-frame clones only and misses some. The sample yields 300,000 to 350,000 clones, roughly 86% seen once. This entry belongs to a study of Ad26.COV2.S vaccination and SARS-CoV-2 variants. Treatment of the sample: about 20 received Ad26.COV2.S at low or high dose, single or two shots; about 5 received placebo; per-sample allocation not given. Material that was analyzed had been drawn on day 63 after the first vaccine or placebo injection. The donor was a Boston adult aged 18-55 years. Its platform was an Ad26 vector, and its expressed antigen was Wuhan-strain SARS-CoV-2 spike.

The V call is TRBV2, the J call TRBJ2-3; D gene unclear. Sequencing used peripheral blood, obtained in a trial of Ad26.COV2.S vaccine versus placebo. This TCR was sampled from a person between 18 and 60 years old who received the Ad26.COV2.S COVID-19 vaccine or a placebo. CDR3 protein: CASSEARYTQYF. The CDR3 DNA is TGTGCCAGCAGTGAAGCGCGTTATACGCAGTATTTT.